This paragraph reports one TCR beta chain. Its antigen is unknown. These data come from a study of shared clonotypes between healthy human individuals. General study results and limits: Non-shared clonotypes had lower generation probabilities than clonotypes shared by all four sorted-subset donors. Though the depth was large, rarefaction showed that sorted-subset sequencing was incomplete. Naive subsets, compared against memory subsets, generally had larger estimated richness values. A limitation of the genetic and exposure-history diversity represented arose from few donors.

Germline CDR1 SGHRS, CDR2 YFSETQ. The J segment lost 3 bases and the V segment lost 1 base, leaving 5 bases of the junction unmatched. The CDR3 covers 15 residues. The table came from immunoSEQ multiplex PCR; TCRdb's copy has only in-frame clones and leaves some out. Among some 500,000 clones listed, about 96% were seen once. V and J are TRBV5-1 and TRBJ2-5, with TRBD2 identical over 8 bases. The origin of this receptor is a woman aged 30 to 39 in good health. The sequencing input was naive CD4+ T cells sorted from blood. As to subset: CD45RA+ positively selected. The CDR3 DNA sequence: TGCGCCAGCAGCTTGAGGGGACTAGGTGAAGAGACCCAGTACTTC. This encodes CASSLRGLGEETQYF.